The 18 T cell receptor beta chains below come from one sample, sequenced in a study of blood T cells in healthy people across ages. Alongside a J-beta primer mix, a sample-barcoded 5' primer served in a second PCR lasting 7 to 11 cycles. One entry per CDR3 protein, called by TCRdb with MiXCR from the 5' RACE reads. There are about 780,000 distinct CDR3 sequences in the sample; 46% occur only once, and around 18% lies in the top ten. Input material: blood. The receptors were gathered from a man at least 80 years old in good health.

This clonotype has just one count. One junction end disagrees with the germline gene, perhaps due to a read error. The chain couples TRBV12-3 or TRBV12-4 to TRBJ2-1, with D hard to call. The CDR3 length is 13 residues. For the CDR3, the DNA is TGTGTCAGCAGTGCGACCCAGAATGGTGAGCAGTTCTTC. Amino acids: CVSSATQNGEQFF.

This clonotype was counted at least ten times. This chain connects TRBV12-3 or TRBV12-4 to TRBJ2-1, with 14 bases identical to TRBD2. CDR3 length equals 17 residues. J gave up 0 bases and V 6 bases, and 4 bases lay outside the gene matches. The chain's CDR3 is CASSRLAGGSSYNEQFF. DNA of the CDR3: TGTGCCAGCAGCCGACTAGCGGGAGGGAGCTCCTACAATGAGCAGTTCTTC.

V and J are TRBV11-3 and TRBJ2-3, with unresolved D. CDR1 is SGHNT and CDR2 is YENEEA in the germline V gene. The CDR3 is made up of 15 amino acids. The V gene lost 4 bases and the J gene lost 3 bases, with 14 bases spanning the gap. The CDR3 DNA is TGTGCCAGCAGCTCCCGACCCGGAGCAACAGATACGCAGTATTTT. Amino acid sequence: CASSSRPGATDTQYF.

The rearrangement joins TRBV10-3 to TRBJ1-1; D remains ambiguous. In germline, CDR1 is ENHRY, CDR2 SYGVKD. CDR3 length equals 12 residues. The V end was cut by 9 bases, the J end by 1 base, with 9 bases between. The CDR3 loop is CAIGRKNTEAFF. The CDR3 DNA reads TGTGCCATAGGACGGAAGAACACTGAAGCTTTCTTT.

The table lists this clonotype with a count of one. A much larger clone differs from this one at a single base, so this may be a read error. Because the CDR3's place on the DNA is in doubt, the DNA is left out and the CDR3 is given as listed by TCRdb. The chain couples TRBV29-1 to TRBJ2-7. Including both end residues, the CDR3 is 13 amino acids long. CDR1 and CDR2 (germline): SQVTM, ANQGSEA. Here the CDR3 reads CSVAKGSSYERYF.

The rearrangement joins TRBV7-8 to TRBJ2-5; D perhaps matches TRBD2 (5 bases). Gene TRBJ2-7 matches the end of the DNA better, so the J call may be wrong. The CDR3 runs 13 residues. Germline lookup yields CDR1 SGHVS and CDR2 FQNEAQ. CDR3 sequence (DNA): TGTGCCAGCAGCGGAGGAGGTCGGGCCGAGCAGTACTTC. Translated: CASSGGGRAEQYF.

This clonotype was detected only a few times. The J gene is TRBJ1-5, the V gene TRBV5-1; no definite D call. The CDR3 spans 11 residues. Germline V gene sequence: CDR1 SGHRS, CDR2 YFSETQ. The germline V and J ends were trimmed by 0 bases and 6 bases, with 1 base remaining between them. In nucleotides, the CDR3 is TGCGCCAGCAGCTTGGTTCAGCCCCAGCATTTT. Protein product: CASSLVQPQHF.

This chain uses TRBV10-3 with TRBJ2-3; 7 bases agree with TRBD2. Germline V gene data show CDR1 as ENHRY and CDR2 as SYGVKD. Trimming took 9 bases from V and 5 from J; bases not matched to a gene: 8. The CDR3 runs to 13 residues. CDR3 coding DNA: TGTGCCATTTCTAGCGGCTACGAAGATACGCAGTATTTT. Translating it yields CAISSGYEDTQYF.

In its sample, this clonotype was seen a few times. The V gene is TRBV5-4, the J gene TRBJ1-2; the match to TRBD1 covers 11 bases. The junction had 7 bases not matched to a gene; V was cut back by 5 bases and J by 1 base. Germline CDR1 is SGHNT and CDR2 is YYREEE (reference sequence). The CDR3 consists of 16 residues. The CDR3 sequence: CASSRPGQGGNYGYTF. The DNA of the CDR3 is TGTGCCAGCAGTAGACCGGGACAGGGGGGTAACTATGGCTACACCTTC.

Note on this clonotype: At one boundary the junction diverges from the germline segment, which might be a read error. CDR3 nucleotide sequence: TGCGGCGTTGATCAGGGGCAAGAGACCCAGTACTTC. This translates into CGVDQGQETQYF. The rearrangement joins TRBV29-1 to TRBJ2-5; possible D gene TRBD1, 6 bases. Germline V gives CDR1 SQVTM, CDR2 ANQGSEA. The CDR3 totals 12 residues.

This clonotype was counted between two and nine times. The chain uses TRBV12-3 or TRBV12-4 and TRBJ1-5, with 8 positions matching TRBD1. After removal of 5 bases from V and 4 bases from J, the junction contained 7 bases not matched to a gene. The CDR3 is made up of 15 amino acids. The CDR3 sequence: CASSNDRGLNQPQHF. The CDR3 nucleotides are TGTGCCAGCAGTAACGACAGGGGCCTTAATCAGCCCCAGCATTTT.

This clonotype was detected only a few times. In nucleotides, the CDR3 is TGTGCCAGCAGCCCGACCCCGCCAACCTTCTATGGCTACACCTTC. Its translation: CASSPTPPTFYGYTF. The chain joins TRBV7-9 to TRBJ1-2; D gene unclear. Trimming took off 5 bases at V and 4 bases at J, with 17 bases between the two ends. Germline V CDR1 and CDR2: SEHNR, FQNEAQ (reference sequence). This CDR3 contains 15 residues.

The rearrangement uses TRBV20-1 and TRBJ2-1, with 12 bases that match TRBD2. V dropped 5 bases and J dropped 7; count of bases not matched to a gene: 15. Germline V gene lookup returns CDR1 DFQATT and CDR2 SNEGSKA (reference sequence). This CDR3 spans 17 amino acids. CDR3 protein: CSAGRLAGVSNLNEQFF. DNA for the CDR3: TGCAGTGCTGGTAGACTAGCGGGAGTTAGTAACTTGAATGAGCAGTTCTTC.

V and J are TRBV29-1 and TRBJ2-2; D might be TRBD2 (6 bases). Looked up from germline, CDR1 is SQVTM and CDR2 is ANQGSEA. Trimming took off 4 bases at V and 1 base at J, with 16 bases between the two ends. This CDR3 region has 16 residues. The CDR3 protein is CSVVWSGSGNTGELFF. CDR3 coding DNA: TGCAGCGTTGTTTGGTCGGGTAGCGGGAACACCGGGGAGCTGTTTTTT.

This clonotype has more than one count but fewer than ten. The genes are TRBV5-1 and TRBJ2-5, with D possibly being TRBD1 (5 bases). The assigned J gene may be wrong: the sequence end matches TRBJ2-7 better. The CDR3 runs 12 residues. Looked up from germline, CDR1 is SGHRS and CDR2 is YFSETQ. CDR3 in amino acids: CASSLQGSEQYF. CDR3 bases: TGCGCCAGCAGCTTGCAGGGAAGCGAGCAGTACTTC.

This rearrangement joins TRBV28 to TRBJ2-7; TRBD2 might be the D (5 bases). Germline V lookup: CDR1 MDHEN, CDR2 SYDVKM. This CDR3 spans 10 amino acids. The germline V and J ends were trimmed by 5 bases and 7 bases, with 6 bases remaining between them. In DNA form, the CDR3 reads TGTGCCAGCAGTCGGAGGGAGCAGTACTTC. This encodes CASSRREQYF.

The chain couples TRBV5-1 to TRBJ2-1; either TRBD1 or TRBD2 may supply D (6 bases each). Germline V lookup: CDR1 SGHRS, CDR2 YFSETQ. Trimming left V 0 bases short and J 6 bases short, with 19 bases between. The length of the CDR3 is 17 residues. The CDR3 coding sequence is TGCGCCAGCAGCTTGGCCGTAGGGGGACTCTTAACCAATGAGCAGTTCTTC. Protein: CASSLAVGGLLTNEQFF. Based on the CDR3 plus reference TRBV5-1 and TRBJ2-1, the full variable domain is KAGVTQTPRYLIKTRGQQVTLSCSPISGHRSVSWYQQTPGQGLQFLFEYFSETQRNKGNFPGRFSGRQFSNSRSEMNVSTLELGDSALYLCASSLAVGGLLTNEQFFGPGTRLTVL.

The chain is built from TRBV3-1 and TRBJ2-1; 9 bases agree with TRBD2. The ends lost 1 base at V and 9 bases at J; junction bases unmatched: 7. The CDR3 sequence is 15 residues long. Germline V gene lookup returns CDR1 LGHDT and CDR2 YNNKEL (reference sequence). This CDR3 is CASSQVAGVQSEQFF. CDR3 DNA sequence: TGTGCCAGCAGCCAAGTAGCGGGAGTTCAAAGTGAGCAGTTCTTC.